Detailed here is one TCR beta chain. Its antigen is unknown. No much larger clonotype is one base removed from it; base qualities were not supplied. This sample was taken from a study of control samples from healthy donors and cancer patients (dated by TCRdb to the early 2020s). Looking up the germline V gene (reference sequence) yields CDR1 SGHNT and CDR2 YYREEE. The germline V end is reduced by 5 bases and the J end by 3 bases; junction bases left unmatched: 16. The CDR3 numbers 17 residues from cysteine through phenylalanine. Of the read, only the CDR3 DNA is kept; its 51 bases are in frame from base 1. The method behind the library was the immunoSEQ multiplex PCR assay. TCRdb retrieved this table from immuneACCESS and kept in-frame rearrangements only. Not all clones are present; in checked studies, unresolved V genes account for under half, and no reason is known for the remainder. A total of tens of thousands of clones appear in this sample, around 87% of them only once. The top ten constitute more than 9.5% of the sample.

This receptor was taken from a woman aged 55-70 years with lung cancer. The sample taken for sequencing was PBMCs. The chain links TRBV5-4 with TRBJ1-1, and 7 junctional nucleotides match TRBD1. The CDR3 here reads CASSPPEAGGLHTEAFF. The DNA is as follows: TGTGCCAGCAGTCCCCCGGAGGCAGGGGGATTGCACACTGAAGCTTTCTTT.